Presented here are 30 T cell receptor beta chains from one specimen sequenced in a study of blood T cells in healthy people across ages (dated by TCRdb to about 2015). To prepare the library, 5' RACE was applied. The reads were generated on an Illumina HiSeq 2500. A second PCR of about 7 to 12 cycles was run with a J-beta primer mix and a sample-barcoded 5' primer. TCRdb reprocessing: public reads trimmed at Q25 with fastp, clones called with MiXCR, in-frame beta chains kept. Records with the same CDR3 protein are collapsed into one entry carrying the most frequent genes and DNA. Counted in this sample were approximately 960,000 distinct CDR3 sequences; almost 30% of them appeared once. Roughly 10% of the sample belongs to the ten largest clones. These data also featured in a second study, about T cells of mothers and their children.

The material sequenced was blood. The source is a woman aged 40 to 55 in good health.

This clonotype was seen many times. CDR3 nucleotides: TGTGCCAGCAGCTTAGTGAGAGTTAAAGAGACCCAGTACTTC. Protein sequence: CASSLVRVKETQYF. The genes are TRBV7-2 and TRBJ2-5; D gene unclear. There are 14 residues in the CDR3. The V and J ends lost 1 base and 3 bases respectively, with 9 bases between them. Germline V gene data show CDR1 as SGHTA and CDR2 as FQGNSA.

CDR3 in amino acids: CSAVAGEGSYEQYF. CDR3 bases: TGCAGTGCTGTGGCGGGTGAGGGCTCCTACGAGCAGTACTTC. The J gene is TRBJ2-7, the V gene TRBV20-1; TRBD2 might be the D (5 bases). This CDR3 contains 14 residues. Trimming removed 5 bases from V and 0 bases from J, with 14 bases in between. Germline assignment: CDR1 DFQATT and CDR2 SNEGSKA (reference sequence).

The V gene is TRBV9, the J gene TRBJ2-1, with no clear D. CDR3 length equals 12 residues. Per the germline V gene, CDR1 is SGDLS and CDR2 is YYNGEE. Deletions cut 4 bases from V and 10 bases from J, with 12 bases between. Here the CDR3 reads CASSPDVLEQFF. CDR3 nucleotide sequence: TGTGCCAGCAGCCCGGATGTGTTAGAGCAGTTCTTC.

The J gene is TRBJ1-3, the V gene TRBV29-1; possible D gene TRBD1, 6 bases. This CDR3 is 13 amino acids long. V was clipped by 7 bases and J by 4 bases, with 14 bases between them. Germline lookup yields CDR1 SQVTM and CDR2 ANQGSEA. CDR3 in DNA: TGCAGCGCCCAGGGGAGCGGAGGAAACACCATATATTTT. Its translation: CSAQGSGGNTIYF.

The chain uses TRBV4-3 and TRBJ1-1; D is unresolved. The germline V gene has CDR1 LGHNA and CDR2 YSLEER. V lost 0 bases to trimming and J lost 5 bases, with 4 bases between them. This CDR3 region has 12 residues. The CDR3 bases are TGCGCCAGCAGCCAAGAGGATACTGAAGCTTTCTTT. Residues: CASSQEDTEAFF.

This clonotype was counted between two and nine times. CDR3 loop: CASSRTGGISYEQYF. The CDR3 region has the DNA TGTGCCAGCAGTCGGACAGGGGGGATTTCCTACGAGCAGTACTTC. The chain employs TRBV12-3 or TRBV12-4 and TRBJ2-7; 10 bases match TRBD1. This CDR3 spans 15 amino acids. The junction had 5 bases not matched to a gene; V was cut back by 5 bases and J by 1 base.

The chain recombines TRBV27 with TRBJ1-6; 8 bases map to TRBD1. CDR3 length equals 19 residues. Germline-derived CDR1 and CDR2 are MNHEY and SMNVEV (reference sequence). The V segment lost 1 base and the J segment 9 bases; nucleotides outside the gene matches: 17. The CDR3 sequence: CASSLYGQGAQIRSSPLHF. Written as DNA, the CDR3 is TGTGCCAGCAGTTTATATGGGCAGGGGGCACAGATTAGAAGTTCACCCCTCCACTTT.

V usage is TRBV7-9 and J usage is TRBJ2-1; a possible D gene is TRBD2 (6 bases). Per the germline V gene, CDR1 is SEHNR and CDR2 is FQNEAQ (reference sequence). Trimming left V 7 bases short and J 7 bases short, with 20 bases between. The length of the CDR3 is 15 residues. The CDR3 region is CASNIGGVGDNEQFF. DNA of the CDR3: TGTGCCAGCAACATAGGAGGGGTGGGTGATAATGAGCAGTTCTTC. The whole variable domain, remainder taken from reference TRBV7-9 and TRBJ2-1, is DTGVSQNPRHKITKRGQNVTFRCDPISEHNRLYWYRQTLGQGPEFLTYFQNEAQLEKSRLLSDRFSAERPKGSFSTLEIQRTEQGDSAMYLCASNIGGVGDNEQFFGPGTRLTVL.

This clonotype was detected only a few times. The chain links TRBV5-1 to TRBJ2-1, with 8 positions matching TRBD1. The CDR3 extends over 15 amino acids. The germline gives CDR1 SGHRS, CDR2 YFSETQ. V was clipped by 2 bases and J by 4 bases; unmatched bases: 5. This CDR3 is CASSFTGTGYNEQFF. In nucleotides, the CDR3 is TGCGCCAGCAGCTTTACCGGGACAGGATACAATGAGCAGTTCTTC. The full variable domain, with the rest looked up from reference TRBV5-1 and TRBJ2-1, is KAGVTQTPRYLIKTRGQQVTLSCSPISGHRSVSWYQQTPGQGLQFLFEYFSETQRNKGNFPGRFSGRQFSNSRSEMNVSTLELGDSALYLCASSFTGTGYNEQFFGPGTRLTVL.

This clonotype has a handful of counts. The chain has TRBV5-1 and TRBJ2-3; D is perhaps TRBD1 or TRBD2 (5 bases each). This CDR3 comprises 16 residues. Deletions cut 4 bases from V and 0 bases from J, with 15 bases between. Germline V lookup: CDR1 SGHRS, CDR2 YFSETQ. DNA of the CDR3: TGCGCCAGCAGCGTGGCCGGGACCCTGAGCACAGATACGCAGTATTTT. Translating gives CASSVAGTLSTDTQYF. The complete variable domain, with remaining parts taken from reference TRBV5-1 and TRBJ2-3, reads KAGVTQTPRYLIKTRGQQVTLSCSPISGHRSVSWYQQTPGQGLQFLFEYFSETQRNKGNFPGRFSGRQFSNSRSEMNVSTLELGDSALYLCASSVAGTLSTDTQYFGPGTRLTVL.

This clonotype was counted a few times. This chain uses TRBV29-1 with TRBJ2-7, with no clear D. Per germline, CDR1 SQVTM and CDR2 ANQGSEA. The CDR3 loop spans 13 amino acids. Trimming pared 4 bases from V and 2 bases from J, leaving 12 bases between. Here the CDR3 DNA reads TGCAGCGTTGGGCTCTCCCCGCCCTACGAGCAGTACTTC. Translating gives CSVGLSPPYEQYF.

Many counts were recorded for this clonotype. V and J are TRBV28 and TRBJ2-1; 8 nucleotides align to TRBD1. The CDR3 contains 14 residues. The germline V gene has CDR1 MDHEN and CDR2 SYDVKM. With 6 bases clipped from V and 3 bases from J, the junction kept 4 bases outside the gene matches. CDR3 coding DNA: TGTGCCAGCAGGACCGGGACAGGCTACAATGAGCAGTTCTTC. Amino acids: CASRTGTGYNEQFF.

V gene TRBV18 combines with J gene TRBJ2-1; 7 bases line up with TRBD1. V gave up 0 bases and J gave up 2 bases; unmatched junction bases: 4. CDR1 and CDR2 (germline): KGHSH, LQKENI. The CDR3 length is 16 residues. CDR3: CASSPPKTGTYNEQFF. The DNA of the CDR3 is TGTGCCAGCTCACCACCGAAGACAGGGACCTACAATGAGCAGTTCTTC.

In this sample, this clonotype turned up many times. V and J are TRBV29-1 and TRBJ2-5; 7 bases are a match to TRBD1. Trimming cost V 8 bases and J 3 bases; bases outside gene matches: 9. The V gene's germline CDR1 is SQVTM and CDR2 ANQGSEA. The CDR3 is made up of 13 amino acids. CDR3 sequence (DNA): TGCAGCTCAACGGGACAGTACAAAGAGACCCAGTACTTC. This encodes CSSTGQYKETQYF. The entire variable domain, with the rest obtained from reference TRBV29-1 and TRBJ2-5, is as follows: SAVISQKPSRDICQRGTSLTIQCQVDSQVTMMFWYRQQPGQSLTLIATANQGSEATYESGFVIDKFPISRPNLTFSTLTVSNMSPEDSSIYLCSSTGQYKETQYFGPGTRLLVL.

This chain uses TRBV7-2 with TRBJ1-2; 10 bases agree with TRBD1. With V trimmed by 5 bases and J by 0 bases, 6 bases remained unmatched. From germline, CDR1 is SGHTA and CDR2 FQGNSA. The CDR3 loop spans 16 amino acids. The CDR3 DNA is TGTGCCAGCAGCACGGGACAGGGGACGGCTAACTATGGCTACACCTTC. Its translation is CASSTGQGTANYGYTF.

This clonotype was picked up many times. V and J are TRBV7-2 and TRBJ2-5; a weak D match, TRBD2 (7 bases). V was trimmed by 4 bases and J by 2 bases, leaving 17 bases between them. The V gene's germline CDR1 is SGHTA and CDR2 FQGNSA. The CDR3 spans 16 residues. The CDR3 DNA is TGTGCCAGCAGCTCCCAAGGGGGGGCGACACAAGAGACCCAGTACTTC. Translated: CASSSQGGATQETQYF.

This clonotype was observed a handful of times. The junction differs from germline at one of its ends, possibly a read error. The gene calls are TRBV5-1 and TRBJ2-5, with D perhaps TRBD1 (6 bases). CDR1 is SGHRS and CDR2 is YFSETQ in the germline V gene. This CDR3 is 14 amino acids long. In nucleotides, the CDR3 is TGCGCCAGCAGCTTAGGACAGATAAGAGAGGCCCAGTACTTC. This codes for CASSLGQIREAQYF.

About this clonotype itself: At one of its ends the junction is not consistent with the germline gene, which may arise from a read error. The V call is TRBV5-1, the J call TRBJ1-6; D is possibly TRBD1 (5 bases). The CDR3 is 17 residues long. Germline CDR1 and CDR2: SGHRS and YFSETQ. The CDR3: CTSSPRDVDLGNSPLHF. The DNA of the CDR3 is TGCACCAGCAGCCCTCGGGACGTCGACCTTGGCAATTCACCCCTCCACTTT.

This clonotype was observed many times. The V and J genes are TRBV6-2 or TRBV6-3 and TRBJ2-1; D may correspond to TRBD1 or TRBD2 (6 bases each). This CDR3 comprises 18 residues. The germline CDR1 and CDR2 sequences are MNHEY and SVGEGT. Between the trimmed V and J ends, which lost 5 bases and 3 bases, there was a span of 23 bases. The CDR3 spells CASSPDRPLATYYNEQFF. CDR3 bases: TGTGCCAGCAGTCCCGACAGGCCGCTAGCGACCTACTACAATGAGCAGTTCTTC.

The V and J genes are TRBV6-5 and TRBJ1-1; D call uncertain. The CDR3 spans 15 residues. Germline V gene data show CDR1 as MNHEY and CDR2 as SVGAGI. Trimming removed 6 bases from V and 5 bases from J, with 19 bases in between. CDR3 nucleotides: TGTGCCAGCAGCACCTATGGACCGGCGGGGACTGAAGCTTTCTTT. It translates to CASSTYGPAGTEAFF.

This clonotype was recorded many times. The CDR3, as DNA: TGTGCCAGCATCTTGCTGGGGACTGGGGCCAACGTCCTGACTTTC. Its translation: CASILLGTGANVLTF. The chain employs TRBV6-1 and TRBJ2-6, with D unclear. The length of the CDR3 is 15 residues. Trimming cost V 7 bases and J 2 bases, with 12 bases left between them. Germline loops: CDR1 MNHNS, CDR2 SASEGT.

In regard to this clonotype: A much larger clone lies one base from this, so it may be a read error. The chain joins TRBV7-8 to TRBJ2-5; D gene uncertain. CDR3 length: 14 residues. Germline-derived CDR1 and CDR2 are SGHVS and FQNEAQ. V lost 5 bases and J lost 1, with 11 bases in between. The CDR3 bases are TGTGCCAGCAGCCCAGTGATCGTCCAAGAGACCCAGTACTTC. This gives the protein CASSPVIVQETQYF.

This clonotype came up a few times. The chain carries TRBV27 and TRBJ2-7, with 7 bases fitting TRBD1. CDR1 MNHEY and CDR2 SMNVEV come from the germline V gene (reference sequence). CDR3 length: 14 residues. The V gene end was trimmed by 5 bases and the J gene end by 3 bases; junction bases not matched to a gene: 7. CDR3: CASSRQGAVYEQYF. The CDR3 DNA is TGTGCCAGCAGTCGACAGGGAGCAGTCTACGAGCAGTACTTC.

Only a few counts were recorded for this clonotype. The chain is built from TRBV20-1 and TRBJ1-1; D call uncertain. V lost 0 bases to trimming and J lost 7 bases, with 6 bases between them. The CDR3 runs 11 residues. Germline V gene sequence: CDR1 DFQATT, CDR2 SNEGSKA (reference sequence). CDR3 protein: CSARDYREAFF. The CDR3, as DNA: TGCAGTGCTAGAGATTACCGTGAAGCTTTCTTT.

This clonotype has just a few counts. CDR3 DNA sequence: TGTGCCAGCAGCTTGAAGGGACAGCGAGGTGAAAAACTGTTTTTT. It is translated as CASSLKGQRGEKLFF. The chain combines TRBV5-4 with TRBJ1-4, with TRBD1 matching over 7 bases. CDR1 and CDR2 (germline): SGHNT, YYREEE (reference sequence). V dropped 1 base and J dropped 7; count of bases not matched to a gene: 7. The CDR3 loop spans 15 amino acids.

In this sample, this clonotype turned up many times. The germline gene is not matched at one end of the junction; a read error may be the cause. Here the CDR3 DNA reads TGTGCCAGCAGCCTCACAGGGACCTCCTACGAGCAGTACTTC. Translating it yields CASSLTGTSYEQYF. J is TRBJ2-7 and V is TRBV5-1, with D possibly being TRBD1 (6 bases). The CDR3 totals 14 residues. Germline-derived CDR1 and CDR2 are SGHRS and YFSETQ.

In its sample, this clonotype was seen a few times. The CDR3 DNA sequence: TGCGCCAGCAGCCGCTCACTAGCGGGGGGTCGCACAGATACGCAGTATTTT. This gives the protein CASSRSLAGGRTDTQYF. This chain uses TRBV4-1 with TRBJ2-3; 12 bases are a match to TRBD2. The V gene end was trimmed by 4 bases and the J gene end by 1 base; junction bases not matched to a gene: 6. Germline CDR1 MGHRA, CDR2 YSYEKL. There are 17 residues in the CDR3.

This clonotype has ten or more counts. The chain carries TRBV27 and TRBJ2-5, with D uncertain. Germline CDR1 reads MNHEY; CDR2 reads SMNVEV (reference sequence). The CDR3 covers 14 residues. Trimming pared 3 bases from V and 4 bases from J, leaving 12 bases between. This chain's CDR3 is CASSLSGPAETQYF. The CDR3 nucleotides are TGTGCCAGCAGTTTGTCCGGGCCGGCAGAGACCCAGTACTTC.

The sample holds a few counts of this clonotype. The chain couples TRBV7-2 to TRBJ2-1, with a weak D call TRBD1 (6 bases). Germline CDR1 is SGHTA and CDR2 is FQGNSA. The V end was cut by 5 bases, the J end by 1 base, with 21 bases between. The CDR3 extends over 18 amino acids. This CDR3 is CASSQAASGGKSYNEQFF. CDR3 nucleotide sequence: TGTGCCAGCAGCCAAGCTGCCTCTGGGGGCAAATCCTACAATGAGCAGTTCTTC.

Note on this clonotype: Sequence at one end of the junction differs from germline and may be a read error. This chain connects TRBV28 to TRBJ2-7; tentatively, D is TRBD2 (6 bases). TRBJ2-5 matches the DNA end more closely, so the J call is doubtful. CDR3 size: 16 residues. Germline assignment: CDR1 MDHEN and CDR2 SYDVKM. The CDR3 sequence is CTSSPAPDPGGETQYF. CDR3 nucleotide sequence: TGTACCAGCAGTCCCGCCCCGGACCCCGGGGGAGAGACCCAGTACTTC.